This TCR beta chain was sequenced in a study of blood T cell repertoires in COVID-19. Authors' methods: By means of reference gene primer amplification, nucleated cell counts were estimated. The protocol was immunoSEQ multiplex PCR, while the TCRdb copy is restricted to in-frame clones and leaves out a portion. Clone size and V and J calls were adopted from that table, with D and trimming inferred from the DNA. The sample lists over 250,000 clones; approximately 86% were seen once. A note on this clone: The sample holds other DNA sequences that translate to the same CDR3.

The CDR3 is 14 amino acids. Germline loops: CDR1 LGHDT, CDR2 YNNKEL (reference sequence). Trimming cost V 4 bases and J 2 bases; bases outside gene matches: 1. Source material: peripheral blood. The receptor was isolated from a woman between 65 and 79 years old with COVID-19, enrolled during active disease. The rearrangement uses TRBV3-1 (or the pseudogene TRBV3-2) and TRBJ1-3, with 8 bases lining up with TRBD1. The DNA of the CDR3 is TGTGCCAGCAGCCCGACAGGGGCTGGAAACACCATATATTTT. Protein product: CASSPTGAGNTIYF.